This T cell receptor beta chain emerged from a study of cytomegalovirus exposure and HLA in healthy donors. Points from the study as a whole: In an earlier analysis, about 87% or about 30%: the productive usage of most TCR beta V segments. A link between a missense DCLRE1C variant and TCR beta V- and J-gene trimming emerged from a later analysis.

PCR was performed using 60 Vbeta and 13 Jbeta primers. The method was immunoSEQ multiplex PCR; TCRdb's version includes in-frame clones alone and lacks a portion of them. This table holds around 180,000 clones, around 78% found once. Trimming shortened V by 3 bases and J by 6 bases, and 10 bases separated the two germline ends. The CDR3 contains 13 residues. The germline gives CDR1 SGHKS, CDR2 YYEKEE (reference sequence). Note on this clone: What it recognizes is unknown.

Unrecorded immune exposures were likely, despite nominal health at sampling. The receptor comes from a woman between 45 and 60 years old in good health and CMV-seropositive. Sequencing was done on a sample of PBMCs. The rearrangement joins TRBV5-5 to TRBJ1-5; unclear D gene. CDR3 nucleotides: TGTGCCAGCAGCTCGACATCCCTTCAGCCCCAGCATTTT. It yields the protein CASSSTSLQPQHF.